Listed below are T cell receptor beta chains from one sample, sequenced in a study of vaccination and CD4 T cells after COVID-19. TCRdb ran MiXCR on the PCR reads and lists one entry per CDR3 protein. The profile shows about 12,000 distinct CDR3 sequences, approximately 64% of them singletons. No cognate antigen is known for these TCRs. The sample taken for sequencing was CD4+ T cells from blood, cultured in vitro. The receptor source for this set is a human donor who had recovered from COVID-19. The conserved cysteine and the conserved F or W are not part of the CDR3 here. Each record gives: D gene, V gene, J gene, CDR3 protein. D genes are given only for firm matches.

d_gene: -
v_gene: TRBV7-9
j_gene: TRBJ2-3
CDR3aa: ASGGSSTDTQY

d_gene: -
v_gene: TRBV7-2
j_gene: TRBJ1-1
CDR3aa: ASSPWGKNTEAF

d_gene: TRBD2
v_gene: TRBV12-3/TRBV12-4
j_gene: TRBJ2-3
CDR3aa: ASSLSWGAGGEDTQY

d_gene: TRBD1
v_gene: TRBV6-1
j_gene: TRBJ1-6
CDR3aa: ASRGQVGSPLH

d_gene: -
v_gene: TRBV27
j_gene: TRBJ1-2
CDR3aa: ASSLNARQYGYT

d_gene: TRBD2
v_gene: TRBV5-1
j_gene: TRBJ2-2
CDR3aa: ASSLIAGAAGELF

d_gene: TRBD2
v_gene: TRBV7-9
j_gene: TRBJ2-1
CDR3aa: ASSLKGRGRDPEEQF

d_gene: -
v_gene: TRBV21-1
j_gene: TRBJ2-1
CDR3aa: ASSIRANRDPRNEQF

d_gene: -
v_gene: TRBV27
j_gene: TRBJ1-5
CDR3aa: ASSITGPSNQPQH

d_gene: TRBD2
v_gene: TRBV20-1
j_gene: TRBJ2-1
CDR3aa: SARGEGGTSSYNEQF

d_gene: TRBD2
v_gene: TRBV20-1
j_gene: TRBJ2-3
CDR3aa: SAESLADTLTDTQY

d_gene: TRBD2
v_gene: TRBV20-1
j_gene: TRBJ2-7
CDR3aa: SAKGLAGVEQY

d_gene: -
v_gene: TRBV7-9
j_gene: TRBJ2-7
CDR3aa: ASSLGGADYEQY

d_gene: -
v_gene: TRBV28
j_gene: TRBJ1-2
CDR3aa: ASSSGNYGYT

d_gene: TRBD1
v_gene: TRBV20-1
j_gene: TRBJ1-1
CDR3aa: SAMGDSSLNTEAF

d_gene: TRBD1
v_gene: TRBV7-9
j_gene: TRBJ1-1
CDR3aa: ASSPGGAGTEAF

d_gene: TRBD2
v_gene: TRBV7-3
j_gene: TRBJ2-5
CDR3aa: ASSLYGRAGETQY

d_gene: -
v_gene: TRBV6-1
j_gene: TRBJ2-5
CDR3aa: ASSVVNQETQY

d_gene: TRBD1
v_gene: TRBV2
j_gene: TRBJ1-2
CDR3aa: ASSTSRGTGYGYT

d_gene: -
v_gene: TRBV10-3
j_gene: TRBJ1-3
CDR3aa: AIGSYAGNTIY

d_gene: -
v_gene: TRBV10-3
j_gene: TRBJ1-2
CDR3aa: AISATANSGGYT

d_gene: -
v_gene: TRBV20-1
j_gene: TRBJ1-6
CDR3aa: SARDSTDSSSPLH

d_gene: -
v_gene: TRBV6-4
j_gene: TRBJ2-3
CDR3aa: ASSDSSGAADTQY

d_gene: -
v_gene: TRBV2
j_gene: TRBJ2-7
CDR3aa: ASLVNRGYEQY

d_gene: -
v_gene: TRBV12-3/TRBV12-4
j_gene: TRBJ2-3
CDR3aa: ASTTTTDTQY

d_gene: TRBD2
v_gene: TRBV20-1
j_gene: TRBJ2-1
CDR3aa: SASPSGGTSGNEQF

d_gene: TRBD2
v_gene: TRBV7-2
j_gene: TRBJ2-7
CDR3aa: ASSVDGTRLIYEQY

d_gene: TRBD1
v_gene: TRBV6-2/TRBV6-3
j_gene: TRBJ1-2
CDR3aa: ASSYGGRDRGPYGYT

d_gene: -
v_gene: TRBV5-2
j_gene: TRBJ2-1
CDR3aa: ASSPGLAGVGEQF

d_gene: -
v_gene: TRBV7-2
j_gene: TRBJ2-3
CDR3aa: ASSLDRRSDTQY

d_gene: TRBD2
v_gene: TRBV20-1
j_gene: TRBJ2-2
CDR3aa: SARALGLAGGITGELF

d_gene: -
v_gene: TRBV7-3
j_gene: TRBJ2-1
CDR3aa: ASSFGVNNEQF

d_gene: -
v_gene: TRBV15
j_gene: TRBJ1-5
CDR3aa: ATSRARSWTGGHQPQH

d_gene: TRBD1
v_gene: TRBV4-2
j_gene: TRBJ2-4
CDR3aa: ASSPLIDRGNIQY

d_gene: -
v_gene: TRBV21-1
j_gene: TRBJ1-1
CDR3aa: ASSTRTGGLNTEAF

d_gene: TRBD1
v_gene: TRBV20-1
j_gene: TRBJ1-1
CDR3aa: SAGQDRGTMNTEAF

d_gene: -
v_gene: TRBV6-5
j_gene: TRBJ2-3
CDR3aa: ASSLAVGVDTQY

d_gene: TRBD2
v_gene: TRBV7-2
j_gene: TRBJ2-1
CDR3aa: ASSWALAEYNEQF

d_gene: TRBD1
v_gene: TRBV19
j_gene: TRBJ2-3
CDR3aa: ASSIDTRRGTGDTDTQY

d_gene: -
v_gene: TRBV7-9
j_gene: TRBJ2-2
CDR3aa: ASSPEPNTGELF

d_gene: -
v_gene: TRBV10-3
j_gene: TRBJ2-5
CDR3aa: AISEGQETQY

d_gene: TRBD1
v_gene: TRBV20-1
j_gene: TRBJ2-2
CDR3aa: SAIDSGGSGELF

d_gene: -
v_gene: TRBV20-1
j_gene: TRBJ2-2
CDR3aa: SARNRDQRYTGELF

d_gene: -
v_gene: TRBV6-2/TRBV6-3
j_gene: TRBJ1-4
CDR3aa: ASRRPDGSNEKLF

d_gene: TRBD1
v_gene: TRBV6-2/TRBV6-3
j_gene: TRBJ2-2
CDR3aa: ASSLDREGELF

d_gene: TRBD2
v_gene: TRBV20-1
j_gene: TRBJ2-2
CDR3aa: SARDLGLAANTGELF

d_gene: TRBD1
v_gene: TRBV7-8
j_gene: TRBJ1-3
CDR3aa: ASSLANRGGNTIY

d_gene: -
v_gene: TRBV7-2
j_gene: TRBJ2-7
CDR3aa: ASSLVASSYEQY

d_gene: -
v_gene: TRBV11-2
j_gene: TRBJ2-1
CDR3aa: ASSLSSEQF

d_gene: -
v_gene: TRBV27
j_gene: TRBJ1-1
CDR3aa: ASSDSGAHTEAF

d_gene: -
v_gene: TRBV20-1
j_gene: TRBJ2-3
CDR3aa: SPPTTDTQY

d_gene: -
v_gene: TRBV7-4
j_gene: TRBJ1-5
CDR3aa: ASSSIVVRGQPQH

d_gene: TRBD1
v_gene: TRBV29-1
j_gene: TRBJ1-1
CDR3aa: SAAEDRGYSEAF